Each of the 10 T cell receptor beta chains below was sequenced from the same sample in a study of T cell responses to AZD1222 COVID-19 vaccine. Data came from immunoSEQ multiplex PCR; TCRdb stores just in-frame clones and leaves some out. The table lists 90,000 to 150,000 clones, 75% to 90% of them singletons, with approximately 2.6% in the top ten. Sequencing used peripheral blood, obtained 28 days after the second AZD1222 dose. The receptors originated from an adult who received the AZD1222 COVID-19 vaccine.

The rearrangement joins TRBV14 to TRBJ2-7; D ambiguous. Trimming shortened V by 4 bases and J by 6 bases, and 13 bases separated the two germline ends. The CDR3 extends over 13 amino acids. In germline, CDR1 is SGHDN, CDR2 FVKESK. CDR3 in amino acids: CASSLAGRSEQYF. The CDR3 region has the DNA TGTGCCAGCAGCCTCGCCGGGCGTAGCGAGCAGTACTTC.

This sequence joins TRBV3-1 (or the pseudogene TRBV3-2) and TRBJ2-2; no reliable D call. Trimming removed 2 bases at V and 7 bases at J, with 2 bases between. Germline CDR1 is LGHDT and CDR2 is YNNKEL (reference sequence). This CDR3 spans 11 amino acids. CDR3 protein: CASSQFGELFF. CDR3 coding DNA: TGTGCCAGCAGCCAATTCGGGGAGCTGTTTTTT.

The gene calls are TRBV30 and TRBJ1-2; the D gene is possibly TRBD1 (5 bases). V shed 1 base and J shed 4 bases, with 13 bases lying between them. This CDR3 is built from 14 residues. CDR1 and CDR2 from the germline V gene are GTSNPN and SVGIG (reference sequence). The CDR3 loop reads CAWSGRGRSYGYTF. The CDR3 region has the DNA TGTGCCTGGAGTGGGCGGGGGAGAAGCTATGGCTACACCTTC.

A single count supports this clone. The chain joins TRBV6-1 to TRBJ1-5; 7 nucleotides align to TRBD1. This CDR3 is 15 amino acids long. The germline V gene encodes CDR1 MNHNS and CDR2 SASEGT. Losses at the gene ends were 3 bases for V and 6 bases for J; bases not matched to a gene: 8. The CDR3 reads CASSDNRGVGQPQHF. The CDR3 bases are TGTGCCAGCAGTGACAACAGGGGAGTTGGTCAGCCCCAGCATTTT.

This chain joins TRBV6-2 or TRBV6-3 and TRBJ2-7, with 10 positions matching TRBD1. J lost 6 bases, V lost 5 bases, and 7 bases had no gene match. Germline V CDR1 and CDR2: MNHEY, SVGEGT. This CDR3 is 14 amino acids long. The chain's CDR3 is CASSRGGQGSEQYF. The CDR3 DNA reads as TGTGCCAGCAGTCGCGGGGGACAGGGGAGCGAGCAGTACTTC.

CDR3 nucleotides: TGTGCCAGCAGGGCGCCACCGGGACAGGGGAAGCACTATGGCTACACCTTC. This codes for CASRAPPGQGKHYGYTF. The chain joins TRBV28 to TRBJ1-2; the match to TRBD1 covers 10 bases. The V gene end was trimmed by 6 bases and the J gene end by 3 bases; junction bases not matched to a gene: 13. Germline CDR1 reads MDHEN; CDR2 reads SYDVKM. The CDR3 runs to 17 residues.

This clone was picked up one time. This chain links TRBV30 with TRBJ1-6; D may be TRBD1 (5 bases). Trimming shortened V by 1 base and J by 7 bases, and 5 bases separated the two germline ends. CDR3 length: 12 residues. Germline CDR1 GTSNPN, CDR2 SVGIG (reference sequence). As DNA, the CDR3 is TGTGCCTGGAGTGGACAGAATTCACCCCTCCACTTT. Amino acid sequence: CAWSGQNSPLHF.

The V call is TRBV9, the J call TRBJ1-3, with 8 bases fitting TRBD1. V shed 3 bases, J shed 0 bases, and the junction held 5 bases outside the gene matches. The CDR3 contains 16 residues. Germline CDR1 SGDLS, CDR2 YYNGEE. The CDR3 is CASSEDRASSGNTIYF. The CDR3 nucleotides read TGTGCCAGCAGCGAGGACAGGGCGTCCTCTGGAAACACCATATATTTT.

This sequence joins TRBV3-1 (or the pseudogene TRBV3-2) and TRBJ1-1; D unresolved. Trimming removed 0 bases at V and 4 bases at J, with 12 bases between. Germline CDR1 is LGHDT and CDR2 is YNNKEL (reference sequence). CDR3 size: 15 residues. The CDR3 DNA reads TGTGCCAGCAGCCAAGACTGGCCCTGGGGCACTGAAGCTTTCTTT. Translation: CASSQDWPWGTEAFF.

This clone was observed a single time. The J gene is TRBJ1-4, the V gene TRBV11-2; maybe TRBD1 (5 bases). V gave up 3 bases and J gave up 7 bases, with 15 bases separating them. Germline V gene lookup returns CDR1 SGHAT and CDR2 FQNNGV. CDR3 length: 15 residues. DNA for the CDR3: TGTGCCAGCAGCTTGCTAGGGGAACCCACTGAAAAACTGTTTTTT. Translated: CASSLLGEPTEKLFF.